Listed below are T cell receptor beta chains from one sample, sequenced in a study of blood T cells in healthy people across ages. One entry per CDR3 protein results from TCRdb running MiXCR on the 5' RACE reads. This table holds 700,000 to 800,000 distinct CDR3 sequences, more than 40% found once. Sample: blood. Every receptor here comes from a woman aged 60-70 years in good health. CDR3s include the opening cysteine and the closing phenylalanine or tryptophan. D genes are given only for firm matches. Clone sizes are given selectively: once, few, many, or a class where the clone is expanded.

>.|TRBV6-2/TRBV6-3|TRBJ1-1|16|few
CASSQAGRSGNTEAFF
TGTGCCAGCAGCCAGGCAGGGAGGAGTGGGAACACTGAAGCTTTCTTT
>.|TRBV5-1|TRBJ2-3|13|.
CASGAGGPDTQYF
TGCGCCAGCGGGGCCGGTGGCCCAGATACGCAGTATTTT
>.|TRBV9|TRBJ2-7|14|many
CASSVEAVVGEQYF
TGTGCCAGCAGCGTAGAGGCCGTTGTGGGAGAGCAGTACTTC
>TRBD2|TRBV7-6|TRBJ2-5|15|once
CASSLTSGVQETQYF
TGTGCCAGCAGCCTTACTAGCGGCGTCCAAGAGACCCAGTACTTC
>TRBD2|TRBV27|TRBJ2-5|15|.
CASSLITSGKETQYF
TGTGCCAGCAGTTTAATTACTAGCGGGAAAGAGACCCAGTACTTC
>TRBD1|TRBV29-1|TRBJ1-3|14|few
CSVIRQGSGNTIYF
TGCAGCGTTATTAGACAGGGCTCTGGAAACACCATATATTTT
>TRBD2|TRBV20-1|TRBJ2-7|16|few
CSASRLAGVQWSEQYF
TGCAGTGCTTCTCGACTAGCGGGAGTTCAATGGAGCGAGCAGTACTTC
>.|TRBV6-5|TRBJ2-1|16|many
CASSWDLKRAYNEQFF
TGTGCCAGCAGTTGGGACTTGAAAAGGGCCTACAATGAGCAGTTCTTC
>.|TRBV10-2|TRBJ1-2|15|.
CASRGTQVGNYGYTF
TGCGCCAGCAGGGGGACCCAAGTGGGAAACTATGGCTACACCTTC
>.|TRBV7-2|TRBJ2-3|16|.
CASSLGPWGGSDTQYF
TGTGCCAGCAGCTTAGGTCCGTGGGGGGGCTCAGATACGCAGTATTTT
>.|TRBV10-3|TRBJ2-3|14|few
CAISETGSTDTQYF
TGTGCCATCAGTGAAACAGGCAGCACAGATACGCAGTATTTT
>TRBD1|TRBV20-1|TRBJ1-5|16|.
CSASPSTGFENQPQHF
TGCAGTGCTAGTCCCTCGACAGGGTTTGAAAATCAGCCCCAGCATTTT
>.|TRBV10-3|TRBJ2-5|18|.
CAISESGTGGGPQETQYF
TGTGCCATCAGTGAGTCGGGAACGGGGGGCGGCCCCCAAGAGACCCAGTACTTC